This TCR beta chain was captured by sequencing in a study of T cell changes during pregnancy in multiple sclerosis. Generated by immunoSEQ multiplex PCR, the TCRdb table keeps only in-frame clones and is missing some. The repertoire holds 32,000 or so clones, with approximately 90% as singletons. Note on this clone: The sample has other DNA sequences that encode this CDR3 too.

V gave up 0 bases and J gave up 4 bases; unmatched junction bases: 4. Germline values: CDR1 SGHRS, CDR2 YFSETQ. The CDR3 covers 15 residues. Material: CD4+ T cells from peripheral blood mononuclear cells, obtained in the second trimester of pregnancy. The chain links TRBV5-1 to TRBJ1-5; 7 nucleotides agree with TRBD1. This receptor was taken from a female donor with multiple sclerosis, enrolled in a pregnancy study. The CDR3 spells CASSLGQGGNQPQHF. The CDR3 DNA reads TGCGCCAGCAGCTTGGGACAGGGTGGGAATCAGCCCCAGCATTTT.